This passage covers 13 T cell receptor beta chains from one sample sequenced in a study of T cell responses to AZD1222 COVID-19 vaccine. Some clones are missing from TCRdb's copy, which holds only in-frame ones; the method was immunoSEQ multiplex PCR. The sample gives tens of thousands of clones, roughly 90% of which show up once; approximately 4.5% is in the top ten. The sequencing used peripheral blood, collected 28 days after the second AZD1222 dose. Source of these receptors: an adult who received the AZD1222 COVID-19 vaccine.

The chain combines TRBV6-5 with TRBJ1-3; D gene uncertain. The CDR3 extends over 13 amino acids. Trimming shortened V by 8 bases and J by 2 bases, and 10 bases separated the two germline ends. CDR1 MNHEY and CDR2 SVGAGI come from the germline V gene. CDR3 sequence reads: CASGSMPGNTIYF. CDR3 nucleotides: TGTGCCAGCGGGAGTATGCCTGGAAACACCATATATTTT.

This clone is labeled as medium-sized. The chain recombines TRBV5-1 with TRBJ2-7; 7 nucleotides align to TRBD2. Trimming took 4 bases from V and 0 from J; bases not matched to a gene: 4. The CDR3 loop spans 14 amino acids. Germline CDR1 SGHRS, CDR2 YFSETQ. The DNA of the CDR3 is TGCGCCAGCAGCGGGACTACGAGCTCCTACGAGCAGTACTTC. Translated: CASSGTTSSYEQYF. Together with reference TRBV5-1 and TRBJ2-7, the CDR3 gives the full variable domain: KAGVTQTPRYLIKTRGQQVTLSCSPISGHRSVSWYQQTPGQGLQFLFEYFSETQRNKGNFPGRFSGRQFSNSRSEMNVSTLELGDSALYLCASSGTTSSYEQYFGPGTRLTVT.

The CDR3 region is CASSLQANYGYTF. For the CDR3, the DNA is TGTGCCAGCAGTTTGCAAGCTAACTATGGCTACACCTTC. The chain couples TRBV12-3 or TRBV12-4 to TRBJ1-2; D not certain. The germline V and J ends were trimmed by 3 bases and 0 bases, with 5 bases remaining between them. This CDR3 is 13 amino acids long.

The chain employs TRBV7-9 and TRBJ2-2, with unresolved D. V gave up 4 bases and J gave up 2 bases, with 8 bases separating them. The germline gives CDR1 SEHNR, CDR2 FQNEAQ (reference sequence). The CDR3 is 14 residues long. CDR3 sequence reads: CASSSDGNTGELFF. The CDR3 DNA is TGTGCCAGCAGCTCCGACGGAAACACCGGGGAGCTGTTTTTT. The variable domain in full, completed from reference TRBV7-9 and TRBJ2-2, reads DTGVSQNPRHKITKRGQNVTFRCDPISEHNRLYWYRQTLGQGPEFLTYFQNEAQLEKSRLLSDRFSAERPKGSFSTLEIQRTEQGDSAMYLCASSSDGNTGELFFGEGSRLTVL.

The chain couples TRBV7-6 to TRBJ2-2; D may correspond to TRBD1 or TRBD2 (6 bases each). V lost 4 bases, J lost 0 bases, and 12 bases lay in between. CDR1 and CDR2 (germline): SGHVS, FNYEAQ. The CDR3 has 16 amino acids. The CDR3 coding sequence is TGTGCCAGCAGCTCGTACGGGGGCCCGAACACCGGGGAGCTGTTTTTT. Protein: CASSSYGGPNTGELFF.

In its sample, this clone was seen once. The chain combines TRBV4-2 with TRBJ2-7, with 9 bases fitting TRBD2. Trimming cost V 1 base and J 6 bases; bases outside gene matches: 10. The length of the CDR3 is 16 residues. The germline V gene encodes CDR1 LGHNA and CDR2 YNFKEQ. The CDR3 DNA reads TGTGCCAGCAGCCAAGTAGGCGGGAGGGCCTTGGCCGAGCAGTACTTC. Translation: CASSQVGGRALAEQYF.

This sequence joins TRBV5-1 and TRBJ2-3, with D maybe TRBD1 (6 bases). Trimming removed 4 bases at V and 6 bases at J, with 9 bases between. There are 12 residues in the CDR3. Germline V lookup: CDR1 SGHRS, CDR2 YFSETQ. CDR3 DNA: TGCGCCAGCAGCGTGGGGGCGGATACGCAGTATTTT. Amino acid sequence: CASSVGADTQYF. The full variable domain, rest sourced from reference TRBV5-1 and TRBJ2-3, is KAGVTQTPRYLIKTRGQQVTLSCSPISGHRSVSWYQQTPGQGLQFLFEYFSETQRNKGNFPGRFSGRQFSNSRSEMNVSTLELGDSALYLCASSVGADTQYFGPGTRLTVL.

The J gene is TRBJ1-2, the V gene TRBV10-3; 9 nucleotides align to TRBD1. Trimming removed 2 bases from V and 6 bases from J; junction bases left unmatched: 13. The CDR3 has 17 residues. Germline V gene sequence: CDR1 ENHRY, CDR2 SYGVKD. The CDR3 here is CAISETSPGQGTHGYTF. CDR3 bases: TGTGCCATCAGTGAGACTTCCCCGGGACAGGGTACCCATGGCTACACCTTC.

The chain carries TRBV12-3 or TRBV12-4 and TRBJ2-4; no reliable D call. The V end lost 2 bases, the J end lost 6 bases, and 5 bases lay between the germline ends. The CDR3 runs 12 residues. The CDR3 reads CASSLTGNIQYF. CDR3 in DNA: TGTGCCAGCAGTTTAACGGGAAACATTCAGTACTTC.

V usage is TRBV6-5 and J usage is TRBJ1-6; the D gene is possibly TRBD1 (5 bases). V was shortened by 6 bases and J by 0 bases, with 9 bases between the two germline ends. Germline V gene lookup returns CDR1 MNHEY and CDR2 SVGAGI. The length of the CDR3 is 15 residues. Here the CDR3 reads CASSRQSSYNSPLHF. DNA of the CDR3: TGTGCCAGCAGCCGACAGAGCTCCTATAATTCACCCCTCCACTTT.

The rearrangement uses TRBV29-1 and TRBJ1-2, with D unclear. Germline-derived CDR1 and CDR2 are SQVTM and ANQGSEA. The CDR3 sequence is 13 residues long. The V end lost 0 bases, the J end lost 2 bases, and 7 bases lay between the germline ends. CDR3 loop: CSVEEAMNYGYTF. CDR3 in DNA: TGCAGCGTTGAAGAGGCCATGAACTATGGCTACACCTTC.

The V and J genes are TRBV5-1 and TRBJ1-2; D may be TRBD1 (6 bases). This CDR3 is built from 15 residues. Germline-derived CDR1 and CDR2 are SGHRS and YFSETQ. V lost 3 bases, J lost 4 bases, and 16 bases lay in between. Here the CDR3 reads CASSWGPGGGYGYTF. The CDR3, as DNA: TGCGCCAGCAGCTGGGGGCCCGGGGGCGGCTATGGCTACACCTTC.

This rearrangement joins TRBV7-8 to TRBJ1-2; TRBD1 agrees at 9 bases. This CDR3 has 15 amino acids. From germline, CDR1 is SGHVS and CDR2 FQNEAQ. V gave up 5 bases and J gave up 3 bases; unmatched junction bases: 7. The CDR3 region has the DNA TGTGCCAGCAGCCCCCGACAGGGGGTCTACTATGGCTACACCTTC. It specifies CASSPRQGVYYGYTF.